The clone carrying this T cell receptor (beta chain) was detected only a few times. Its antigen is still unknown. A much larger clone is a single base away; this may be a read error. Investigators prepared the TCR beta libraries by applying iRepertoire HTBI primers and Arm-PCR of CDR3 regions. MiXCR was run by TCRdb on the multiplex PCR reads, yielding one entry per CDR3 protein. The sample records about 530,000 distinct CDR3 sequences, about 15% being singletons. The data stem from a study of regulatory T cells in long-lasting Graves disease. The overall study: Freshly diagnosed Graves' patients had used antithyroid drugs for under 3 months. Findings and caveats of the study: The study found persistent patients shared more public clonotypes (over 2,500) than new patients (around 870). When disease was persistent, TRBV28, TRBJ1-2 and TRBJ2-5 were the favored segments.

From germline, CDR1 is MNHNS and CDR2 SASEGT. This CDR3 region has 13 residues. The V and J ends lost 2 bases and 4 bases respectively, with 7 bases between them. As to time point: newly diagnosed GD, antithyroid drugs for less than 3 months. Making the TCR library involved RNA that had been extracted from PBMCs. These data were also filed under a second study, of T cells in Graves' hyperthyroidism and ophthalmopathy. That work states: Diagnosis relied on clinical symptoms, serum thyroxine and TRAb, thyroid ultrasound and orbital computed tomography.

The sequencing here drew on peripheral blood mononuclear cells (PBMCs), taken at new diagnosis, from a patient treated with antithyroid drugs. The receptor was isolated from a woman aged 35-65 years with Graves disease. This chain joins TRBV6-1 and TRBJ2-3; D ambiguous. The CDR3 nucleotides read TGTGCCAGCAGTGAAACGCAGGCAGATACGCAGTATTTT. This gives the protein CASSETQADTQYF.